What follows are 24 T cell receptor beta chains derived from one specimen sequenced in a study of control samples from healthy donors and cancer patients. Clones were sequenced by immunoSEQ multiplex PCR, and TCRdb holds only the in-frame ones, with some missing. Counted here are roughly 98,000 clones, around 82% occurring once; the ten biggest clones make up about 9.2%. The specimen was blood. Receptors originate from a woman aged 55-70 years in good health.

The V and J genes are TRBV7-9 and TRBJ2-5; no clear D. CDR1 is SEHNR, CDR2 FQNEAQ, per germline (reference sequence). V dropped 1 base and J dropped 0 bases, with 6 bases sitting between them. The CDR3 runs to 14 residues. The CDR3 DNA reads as TGTGCCAGCAGCTTAGGAGGCAACCAAGAGACCCAGTACTTC. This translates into CASSLGGNQETQYF.

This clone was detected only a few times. The CDR3 loop reads CASSWGVIITDTQYF. In DNA, the CDR3 is TGTGCCAGCAGCTGGGGGGTGATAATCACAGATACGCAGTATTTT. The V call is TRBV6-2 or TRBV6-3, the J call TRBJ2-3; TRBD2 might be the D (6 bases). The CDR3 runs 15 residues. CDR1 and CDR2 from the germline V gene are MNHEY and SVGEGT. V gave up 6 bases and J gave up 2 bases, with 15 bases separating them.

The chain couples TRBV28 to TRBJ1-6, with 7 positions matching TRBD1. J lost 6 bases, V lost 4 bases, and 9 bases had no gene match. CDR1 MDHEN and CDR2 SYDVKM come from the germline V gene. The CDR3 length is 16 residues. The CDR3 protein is CASSSPYRGINSPLHF. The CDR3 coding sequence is TGTGCCAGCAGTTCCCCTTACAGGGGAATTAATTCACCCCTCCACTTT.

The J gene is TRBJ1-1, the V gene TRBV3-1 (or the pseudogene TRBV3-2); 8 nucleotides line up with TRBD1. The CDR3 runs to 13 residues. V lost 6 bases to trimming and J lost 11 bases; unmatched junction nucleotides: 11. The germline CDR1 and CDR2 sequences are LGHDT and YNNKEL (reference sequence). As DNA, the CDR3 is TGTGCCAGCAGTAAGGGCAGGGGGCTGAAGGCTTTCTTT. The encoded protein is CASSKGRGLKAFF.

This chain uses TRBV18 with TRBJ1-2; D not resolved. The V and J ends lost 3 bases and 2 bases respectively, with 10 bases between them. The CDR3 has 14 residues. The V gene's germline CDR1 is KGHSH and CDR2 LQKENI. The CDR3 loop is CASSPGGYNYGYTF. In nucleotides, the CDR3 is TGTGCCAGCTCACCTGGCGGATACAACTATGGCTACACCTTC.

The CDR3 is CASSLARTGPYNEQFF. DNA for the CDR3: TGCGCCAGCAGCTTGGCTAGGACAGGGCCCTACAATGAGCAGTTCTTC. The rearrangement joins TRBV5-1 to TRBJ2-1; TRBD1 aligns across 8 bases. Germline lookup yields CDR1 SGHRS and CDR2 YFSETQ. The J segment lost 2 bases and the V segment lost 0 bases, leaving 4 bases of the junction unmatched. The CDR3 covers 16 residues.

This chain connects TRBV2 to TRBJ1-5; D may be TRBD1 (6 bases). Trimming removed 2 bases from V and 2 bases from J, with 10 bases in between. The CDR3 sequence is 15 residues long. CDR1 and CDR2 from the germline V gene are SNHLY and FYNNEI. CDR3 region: CASSEQGFGNQPQHF. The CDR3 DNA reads TGTGCCAGCAGTGAACAGGGGTTTGGCAATCAGCCCCAGCATTTT.

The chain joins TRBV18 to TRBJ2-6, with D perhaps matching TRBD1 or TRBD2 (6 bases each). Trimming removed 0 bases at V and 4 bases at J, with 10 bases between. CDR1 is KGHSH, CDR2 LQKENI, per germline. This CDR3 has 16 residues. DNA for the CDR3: TGTGCCAGCTCACCACCGGGGGGCAGGGGGGCCAACGTCCTGACTTTC. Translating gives CASSPPGGRGANVLTF.

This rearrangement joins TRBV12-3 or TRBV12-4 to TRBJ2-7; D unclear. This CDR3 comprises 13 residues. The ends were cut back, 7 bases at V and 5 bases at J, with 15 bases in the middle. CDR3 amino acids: CASTHHGSHEQYF. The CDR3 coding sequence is TGTGCCAGCACCCACCATGGGTCGCACGAGCAGTACTTC.

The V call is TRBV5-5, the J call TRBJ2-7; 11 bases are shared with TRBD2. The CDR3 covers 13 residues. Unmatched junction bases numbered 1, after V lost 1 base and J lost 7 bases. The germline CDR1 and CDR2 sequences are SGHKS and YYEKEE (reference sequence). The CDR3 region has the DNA TGTGCCAGCAGCTTGACTAGCGGGAGAGAGCAGTACTTC. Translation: CASSLTSGREQYF.

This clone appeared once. In DNA, the CDR3 is TGTGCCAGCAGTTTCAGGGACAGTTTCCTAATAGATACGCAGTATTTT. Residues: CASSFRDSFLIDTQYF. This chain connects TRBV9 to TRBJ2-3; TRBD1 agrees at 7 bases. This CDR3 comprises 16 residues. With 5 bases clipped from V and 5 bases from J, the junction kept 14 bases outside the gene matches. Germline CDR1 SGDLS, CDR2 YYNGEE.

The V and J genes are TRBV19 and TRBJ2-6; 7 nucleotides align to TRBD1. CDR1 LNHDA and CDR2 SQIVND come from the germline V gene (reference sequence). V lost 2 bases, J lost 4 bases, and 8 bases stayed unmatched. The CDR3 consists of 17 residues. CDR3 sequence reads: CASSISRGRPGANVLTF. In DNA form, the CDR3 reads TGTGCCAGTAGTATATCGAGGGGGCGACCCGGGGCCAACGTCCTGACTTTC.

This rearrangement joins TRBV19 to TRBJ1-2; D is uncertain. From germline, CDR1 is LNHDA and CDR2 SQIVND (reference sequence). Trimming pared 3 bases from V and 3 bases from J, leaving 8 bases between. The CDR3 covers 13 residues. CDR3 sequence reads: CASSIAADYGYTF. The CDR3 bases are TGTGCCAGTAGTATTGCGGCAGACTATGGCTACACCTTC. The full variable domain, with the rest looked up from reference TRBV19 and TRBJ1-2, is DGGITQSPKYLFRKEGQNVTLSCEQNLNHDAMYWYRQDPGQGLRLIYYSQIVNDFQKGDIAEGYSVSREKKESFPLTVTSAQKNPTAFYLCASSIAADYGYTFGSGTRLTVV.

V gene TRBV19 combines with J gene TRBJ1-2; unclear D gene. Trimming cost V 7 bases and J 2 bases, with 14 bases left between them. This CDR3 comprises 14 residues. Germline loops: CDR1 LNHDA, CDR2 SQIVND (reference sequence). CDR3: CASTKGEVNYGYTF. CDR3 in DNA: TGTGCCAGTACGAAAGGAGAGGTGAACTATGGCTACACCTTC.

CDR3 nucleotide sequence: TGTGCCAGCCACCAGACTAGCGGGAGTTACGAGCAGTACTTC. Its protein product is CASHQTSGSYEQYF. V and J are TRBV6-6 and TRBJ2-7; the match to TRBD2 covers 12 bases. Germline trimming cut 8 bases from V and 4 bases from J; bases unmatched to any gene: 6. The CDR3 length is 14 residues. Germline CDR1 reads MNHNY; CDR2 reads SVGAGI (reference sequence).

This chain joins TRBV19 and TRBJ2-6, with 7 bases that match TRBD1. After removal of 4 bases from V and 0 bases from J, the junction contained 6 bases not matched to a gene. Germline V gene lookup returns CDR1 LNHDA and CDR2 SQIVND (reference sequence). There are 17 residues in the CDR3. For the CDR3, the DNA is TGTGCCAGTAGTACCCACAGGGGTAACTCTGGGGCCAACGTCCTGACTTTC. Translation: CASSTHRGNSGANVLTF.

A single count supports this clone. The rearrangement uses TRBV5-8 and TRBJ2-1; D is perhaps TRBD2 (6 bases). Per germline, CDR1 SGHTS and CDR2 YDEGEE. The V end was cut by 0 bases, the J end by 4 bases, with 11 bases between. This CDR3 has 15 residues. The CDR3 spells CASSLGKTSYNEQFF. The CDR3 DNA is TGTGCCAGCAGCTTGGGGAAGACTAGTTACAATGAGCAGTTCTTC.

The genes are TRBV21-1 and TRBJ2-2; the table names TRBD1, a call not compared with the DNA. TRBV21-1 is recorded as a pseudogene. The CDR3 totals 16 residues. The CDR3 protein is CASSKAETGIVGELFF. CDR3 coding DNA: TGTGCCAGCAGCAAAGCCGAGACAGGGATTGTCGGGGAGCTGTTTTTT.

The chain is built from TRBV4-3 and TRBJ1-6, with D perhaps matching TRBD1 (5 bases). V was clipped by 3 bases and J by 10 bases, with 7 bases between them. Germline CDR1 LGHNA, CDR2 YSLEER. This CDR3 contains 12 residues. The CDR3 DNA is TGCGCCAGCAGCCAGGGGGAATCACCCCTCCACTTT. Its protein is CASSQGESPLHF.

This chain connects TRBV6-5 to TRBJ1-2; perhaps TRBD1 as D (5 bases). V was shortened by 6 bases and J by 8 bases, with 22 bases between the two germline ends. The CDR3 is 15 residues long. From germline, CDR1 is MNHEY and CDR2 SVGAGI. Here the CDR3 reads CASRTPSGGVGGYTF. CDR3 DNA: TGTGCCAGCAGAACCCCCTCGGGGGGGGTTGGCGGCTACACCTTC.

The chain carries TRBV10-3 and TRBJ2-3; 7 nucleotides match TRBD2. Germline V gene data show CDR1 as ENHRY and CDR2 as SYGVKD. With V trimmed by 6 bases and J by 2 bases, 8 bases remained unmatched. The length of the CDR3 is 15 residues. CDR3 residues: CAISPGEGNTDTQYF. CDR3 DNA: TGTGCCATCAGCCCCGGGGAGGGGAACACAGATACGCAGTATTTT.

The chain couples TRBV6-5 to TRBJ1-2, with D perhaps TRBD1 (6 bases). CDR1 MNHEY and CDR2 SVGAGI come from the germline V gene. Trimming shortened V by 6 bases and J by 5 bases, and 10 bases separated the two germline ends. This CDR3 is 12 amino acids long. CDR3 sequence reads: CASSHRDYGYTF. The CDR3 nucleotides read TGTGCCAGCAGCCACAGGGATTATGGCTACACCTTC.

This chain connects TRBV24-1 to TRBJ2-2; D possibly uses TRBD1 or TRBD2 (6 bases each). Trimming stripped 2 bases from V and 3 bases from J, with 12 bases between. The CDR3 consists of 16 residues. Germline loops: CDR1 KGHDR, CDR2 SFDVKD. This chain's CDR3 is CATSDSPGAYTGELFF. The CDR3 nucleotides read TGTGCCACCAGTGATTCCCCGGGGGCTTACACCGGGGAGCTGTTTTTT.

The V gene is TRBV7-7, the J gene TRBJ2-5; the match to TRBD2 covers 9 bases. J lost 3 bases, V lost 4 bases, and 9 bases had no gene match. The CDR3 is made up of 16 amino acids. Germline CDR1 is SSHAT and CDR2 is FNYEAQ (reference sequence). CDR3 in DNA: TGTGCCAGCAGCTCTGGGGGCGGCGGGGGGGAAGAGACCCAGTACTTC. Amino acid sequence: CASSSGGGGGEETQYF.